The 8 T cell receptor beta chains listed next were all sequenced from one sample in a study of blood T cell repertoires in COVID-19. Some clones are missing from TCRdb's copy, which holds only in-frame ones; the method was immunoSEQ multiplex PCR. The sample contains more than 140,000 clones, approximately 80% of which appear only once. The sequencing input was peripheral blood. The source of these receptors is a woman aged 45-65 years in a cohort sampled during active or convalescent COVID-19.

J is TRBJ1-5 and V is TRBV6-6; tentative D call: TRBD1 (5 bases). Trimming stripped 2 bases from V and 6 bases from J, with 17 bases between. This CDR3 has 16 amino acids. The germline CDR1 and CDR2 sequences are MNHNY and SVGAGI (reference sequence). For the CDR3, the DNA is TGTGCCAGCAGTTACCGGGCTGGGGGGTCGACTCAGCCCCAGCATTTT. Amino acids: CASSYRAGGSTQPQHF.

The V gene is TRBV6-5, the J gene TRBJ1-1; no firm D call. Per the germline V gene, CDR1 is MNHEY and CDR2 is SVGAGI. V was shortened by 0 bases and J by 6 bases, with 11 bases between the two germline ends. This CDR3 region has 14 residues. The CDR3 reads CASSYSMVYSEAFF. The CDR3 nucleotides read TGTGCCAGCAGTTACTCGATGGTGTACTCTGAAGCTTTCTTT.

CDR3 in amino acids: CASSEWDTGGSPLHF. CDR3 nucleotides: TGTGCCAGCAGTGAATGGGACACGGGGGGTTCACCCCTCCACTTT. This chain links TRBV25-1 with TRBJ1-6, with TRBD1 as a possible D gene (6 bases). V shed 1 base and J shed 9 bases, with 13 bases lying between them. Germline CDR1 MGHDK, CDR2 SYGVNS. This CDR3 has 15 amino acids.

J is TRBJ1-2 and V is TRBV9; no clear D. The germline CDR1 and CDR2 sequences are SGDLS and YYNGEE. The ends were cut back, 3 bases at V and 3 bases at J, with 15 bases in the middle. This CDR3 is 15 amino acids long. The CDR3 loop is CASSGFGESDYGYTF. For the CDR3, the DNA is TGTGCCAGCAGCGGATTCGGGGAGTCGGACTATGGCTACACCTTC.

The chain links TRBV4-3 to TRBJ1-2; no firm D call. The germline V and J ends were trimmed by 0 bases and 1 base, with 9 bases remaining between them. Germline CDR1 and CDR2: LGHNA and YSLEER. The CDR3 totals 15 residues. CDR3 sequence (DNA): TGCGCCAGCAGCCAAGATTCGTTCAGTAACTATGGCTACACCTTC. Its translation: CASSQDSFSNYGYTF.

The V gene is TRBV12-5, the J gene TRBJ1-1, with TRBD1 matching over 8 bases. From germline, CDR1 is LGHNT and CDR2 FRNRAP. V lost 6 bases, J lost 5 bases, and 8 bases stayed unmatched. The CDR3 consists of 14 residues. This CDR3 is CASGTQGAVTEAFF. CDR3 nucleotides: TGTGCTAGTGGGACGCAGGGGGCCGTGACTGAAGCTTTCTTT.

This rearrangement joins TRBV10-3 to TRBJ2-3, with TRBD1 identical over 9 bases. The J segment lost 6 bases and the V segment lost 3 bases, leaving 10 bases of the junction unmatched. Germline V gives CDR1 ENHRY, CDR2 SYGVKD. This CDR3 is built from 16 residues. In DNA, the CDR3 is TGTGCCATCAGTGAAGCATGGGACAGGGTGGCGGATACGCAGTATTTT. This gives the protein CAISEAWDRVADTQYF.

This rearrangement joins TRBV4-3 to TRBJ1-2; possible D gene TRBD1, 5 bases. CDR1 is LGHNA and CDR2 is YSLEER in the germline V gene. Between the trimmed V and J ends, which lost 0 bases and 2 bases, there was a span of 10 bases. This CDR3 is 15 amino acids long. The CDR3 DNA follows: TGCGCCAGCAGCCAAGACTGGGGGGGAAACTATGGCTACACCTTC. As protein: CASSQDWGGNYGYTF.